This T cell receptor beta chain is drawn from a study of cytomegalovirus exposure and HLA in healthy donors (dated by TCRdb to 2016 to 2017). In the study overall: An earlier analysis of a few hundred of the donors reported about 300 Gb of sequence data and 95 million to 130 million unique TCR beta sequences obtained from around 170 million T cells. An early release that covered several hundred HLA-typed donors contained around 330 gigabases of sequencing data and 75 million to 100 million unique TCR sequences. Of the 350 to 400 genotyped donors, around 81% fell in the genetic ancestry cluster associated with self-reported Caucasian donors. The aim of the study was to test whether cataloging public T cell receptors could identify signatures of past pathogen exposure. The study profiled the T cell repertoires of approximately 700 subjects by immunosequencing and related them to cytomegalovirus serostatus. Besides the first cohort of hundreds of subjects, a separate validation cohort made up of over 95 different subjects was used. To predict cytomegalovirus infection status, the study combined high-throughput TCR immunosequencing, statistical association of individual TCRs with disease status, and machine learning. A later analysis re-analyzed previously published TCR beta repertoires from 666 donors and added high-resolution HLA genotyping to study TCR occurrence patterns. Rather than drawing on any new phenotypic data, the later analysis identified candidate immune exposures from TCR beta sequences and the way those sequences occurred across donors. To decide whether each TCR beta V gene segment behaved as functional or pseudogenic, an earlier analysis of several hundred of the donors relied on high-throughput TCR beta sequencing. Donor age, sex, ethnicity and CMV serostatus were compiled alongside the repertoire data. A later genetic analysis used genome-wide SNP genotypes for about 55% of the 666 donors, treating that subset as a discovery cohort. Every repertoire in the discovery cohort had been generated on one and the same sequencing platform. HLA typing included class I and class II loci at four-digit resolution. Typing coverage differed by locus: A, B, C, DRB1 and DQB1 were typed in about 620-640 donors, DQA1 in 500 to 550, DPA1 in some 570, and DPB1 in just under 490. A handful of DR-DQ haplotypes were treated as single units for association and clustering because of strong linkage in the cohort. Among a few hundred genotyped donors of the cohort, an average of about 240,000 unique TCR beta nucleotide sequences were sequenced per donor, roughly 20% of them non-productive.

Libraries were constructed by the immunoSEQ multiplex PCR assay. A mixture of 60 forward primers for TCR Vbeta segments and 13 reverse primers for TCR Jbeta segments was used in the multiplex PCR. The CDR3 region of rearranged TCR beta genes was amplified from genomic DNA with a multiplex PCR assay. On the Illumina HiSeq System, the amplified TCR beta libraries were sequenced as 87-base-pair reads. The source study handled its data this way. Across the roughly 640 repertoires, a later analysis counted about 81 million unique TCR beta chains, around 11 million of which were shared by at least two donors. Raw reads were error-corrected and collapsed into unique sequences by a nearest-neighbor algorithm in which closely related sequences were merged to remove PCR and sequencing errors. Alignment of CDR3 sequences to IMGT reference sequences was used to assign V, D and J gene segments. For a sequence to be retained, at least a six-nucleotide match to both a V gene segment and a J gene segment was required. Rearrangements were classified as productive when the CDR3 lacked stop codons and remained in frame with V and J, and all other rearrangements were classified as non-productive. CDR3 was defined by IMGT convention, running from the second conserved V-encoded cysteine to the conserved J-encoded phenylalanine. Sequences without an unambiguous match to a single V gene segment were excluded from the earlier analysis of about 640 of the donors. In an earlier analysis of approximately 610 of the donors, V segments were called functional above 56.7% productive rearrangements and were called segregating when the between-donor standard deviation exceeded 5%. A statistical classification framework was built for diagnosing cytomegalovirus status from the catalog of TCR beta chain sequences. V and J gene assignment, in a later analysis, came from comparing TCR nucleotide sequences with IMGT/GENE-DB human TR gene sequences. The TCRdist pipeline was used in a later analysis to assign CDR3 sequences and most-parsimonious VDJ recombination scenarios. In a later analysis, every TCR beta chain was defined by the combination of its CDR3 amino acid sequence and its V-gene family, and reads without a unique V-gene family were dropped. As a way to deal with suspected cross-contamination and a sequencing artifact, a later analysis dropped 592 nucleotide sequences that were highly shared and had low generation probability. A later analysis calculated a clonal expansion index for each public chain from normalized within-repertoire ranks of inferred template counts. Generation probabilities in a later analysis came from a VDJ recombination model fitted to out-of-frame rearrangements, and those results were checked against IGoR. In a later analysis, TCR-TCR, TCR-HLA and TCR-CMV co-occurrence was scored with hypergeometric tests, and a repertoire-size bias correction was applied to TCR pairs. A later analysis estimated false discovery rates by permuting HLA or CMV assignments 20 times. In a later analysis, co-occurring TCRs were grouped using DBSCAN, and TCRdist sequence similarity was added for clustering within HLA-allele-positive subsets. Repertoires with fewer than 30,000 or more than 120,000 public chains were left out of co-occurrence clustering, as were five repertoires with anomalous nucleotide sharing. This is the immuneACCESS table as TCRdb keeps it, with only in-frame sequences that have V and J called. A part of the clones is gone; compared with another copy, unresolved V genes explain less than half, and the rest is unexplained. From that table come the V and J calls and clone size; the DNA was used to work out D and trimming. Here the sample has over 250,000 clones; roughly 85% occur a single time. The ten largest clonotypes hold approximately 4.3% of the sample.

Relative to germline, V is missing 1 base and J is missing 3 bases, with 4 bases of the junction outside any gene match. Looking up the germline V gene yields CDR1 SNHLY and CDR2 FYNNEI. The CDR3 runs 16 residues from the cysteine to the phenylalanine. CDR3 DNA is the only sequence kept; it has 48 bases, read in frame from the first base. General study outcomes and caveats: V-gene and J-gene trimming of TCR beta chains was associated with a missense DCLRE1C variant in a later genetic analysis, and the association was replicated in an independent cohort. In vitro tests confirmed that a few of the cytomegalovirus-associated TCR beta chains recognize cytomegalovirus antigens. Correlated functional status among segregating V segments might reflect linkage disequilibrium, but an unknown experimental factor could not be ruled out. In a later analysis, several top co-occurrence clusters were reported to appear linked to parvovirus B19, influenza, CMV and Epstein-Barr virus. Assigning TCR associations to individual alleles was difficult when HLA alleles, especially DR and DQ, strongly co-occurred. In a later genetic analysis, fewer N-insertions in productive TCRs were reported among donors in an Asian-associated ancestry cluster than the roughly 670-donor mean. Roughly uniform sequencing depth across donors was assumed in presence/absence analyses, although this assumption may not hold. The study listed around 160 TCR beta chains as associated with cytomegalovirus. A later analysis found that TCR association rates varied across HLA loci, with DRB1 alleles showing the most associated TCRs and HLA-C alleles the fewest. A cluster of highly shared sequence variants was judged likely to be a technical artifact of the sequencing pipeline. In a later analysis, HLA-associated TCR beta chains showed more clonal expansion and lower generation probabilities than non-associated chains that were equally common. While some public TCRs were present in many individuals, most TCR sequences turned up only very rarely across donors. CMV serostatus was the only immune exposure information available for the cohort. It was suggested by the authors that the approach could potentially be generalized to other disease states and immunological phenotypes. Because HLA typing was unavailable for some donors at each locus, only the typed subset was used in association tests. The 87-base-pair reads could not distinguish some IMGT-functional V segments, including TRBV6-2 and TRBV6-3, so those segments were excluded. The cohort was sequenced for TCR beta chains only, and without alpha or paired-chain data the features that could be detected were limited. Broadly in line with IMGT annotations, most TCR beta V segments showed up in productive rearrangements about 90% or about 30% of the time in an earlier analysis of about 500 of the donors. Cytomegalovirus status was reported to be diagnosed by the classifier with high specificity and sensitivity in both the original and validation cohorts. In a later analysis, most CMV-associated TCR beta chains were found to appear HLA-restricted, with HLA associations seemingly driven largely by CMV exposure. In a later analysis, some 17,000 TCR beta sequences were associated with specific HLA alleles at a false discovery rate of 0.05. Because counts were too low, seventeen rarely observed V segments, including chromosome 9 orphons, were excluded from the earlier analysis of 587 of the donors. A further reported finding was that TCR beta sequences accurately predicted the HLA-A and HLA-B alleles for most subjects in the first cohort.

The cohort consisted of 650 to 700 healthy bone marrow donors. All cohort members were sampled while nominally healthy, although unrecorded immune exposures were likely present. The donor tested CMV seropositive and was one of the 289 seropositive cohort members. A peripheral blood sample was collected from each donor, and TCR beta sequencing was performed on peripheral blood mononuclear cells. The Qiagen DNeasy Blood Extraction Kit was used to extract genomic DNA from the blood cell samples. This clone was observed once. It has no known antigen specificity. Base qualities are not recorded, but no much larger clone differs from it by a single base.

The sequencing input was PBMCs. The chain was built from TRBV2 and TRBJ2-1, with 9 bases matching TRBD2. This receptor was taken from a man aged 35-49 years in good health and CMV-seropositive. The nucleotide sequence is TGTGCCAGCAGTGAAGGGCTAGCGGGGAACTACAATGAGCAGTTCTTC. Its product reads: CASSEGLAGNYNEQFF.